This T cell receptor beta chain was obtained from a study of spatial heterogeneity in lung cancer. Overall study results and limits: Tumor mutation count correlated with how many alpha and beta TCRs expanded intratumorally.

The time point is: sample taken at primary tumor resection. TCRdb re-called the 5' RACE reads with MiXCR, one entry per CDR3 protein. This sample carries 3,600 or so distinct CDR3 sequences, over 8.5% of them seen once, and the ten largest clones take more than 12%. This clonotype is medium-sized within its sample. What it binds is unknown. This CDR3 spans 14 amino acids. Germline CDR1 SGHRS, CDR2 YFSETQ. The trim removed 0 bases at V and 9 bases at J, leaving 5 bases unmatched. The chain recombines TRBV5-1 with TRBJ2-1; 8 bases line up with TRBD1. This receptor was obtained from a male donor with early-stage non-small cell lung cancer. Material: lung tumor tissue, obtained at surgery. The CDR3 coding sequence is TGCGCCAGCAGCTTGGGACAGGGGTTAGGTGAGCAGTTCTTC. Translation: CASSLGQGLGEQFF.